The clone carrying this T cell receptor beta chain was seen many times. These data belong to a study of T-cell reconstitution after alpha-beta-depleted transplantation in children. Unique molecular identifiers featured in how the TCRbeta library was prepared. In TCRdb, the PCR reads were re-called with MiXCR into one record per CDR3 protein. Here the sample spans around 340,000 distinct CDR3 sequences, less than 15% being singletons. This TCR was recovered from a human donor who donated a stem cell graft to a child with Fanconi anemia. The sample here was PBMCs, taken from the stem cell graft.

CDR3 in amino acids: CASSLQGALTQAFF. CDR3 DNA sequence: TGTGCCAGCAGCCTACAGGGGGCTCTTACTCAAGCTTTCTTT. The rearrangement joins TRBV7-2 to TRBJ1-1; TRBD1 matches at 9 bases. V was clipped by 5 bases and J by 9 bases; unmatched bases: 10. Looked up from germline, CDR1 is SGHTA and CDR2 is FQGNSA. The CDR3 runs to 14 residues.